Listed here are 9 T cell receptor beta chains from one sample, sequenced in a study of graft-versus-host responses after intestinal transplantation. TCRdb keeps only in-frame clones here, not all; method: immunoSEQ multiplex PCR. Here the sample spans about 13,000 clones, 38% being singletons. This specimen was alloreactive CD4+ T cells from a mixed lymphocyte reaction culture, taken before intestinal transplant. Regarding subset: CFSE-low proliferating T cells sorted from approximately 6-day pre-transplant mixed lymphocyte reaction (GvH or HvG direction). The receptors stem from a human patient who received an intestinal transplant.

Only a few counts were recorded for this clone. The gene calls are TRBV20-1 and TRBJ1-1; D is unclear. CDR3 length: 11 residues. CDR1 DFQATT and CDR2 SNEGSKA come from the germline V gene (reference sequence). The germline V and J ends were trimmed by 1 base and 7 bases, with 7 bases remaining between them. The CDR3 here is CSARVLSEAFF. The CDR3 nucleotides are TGCAGTGCTAGAGTCTTGAGTGAAGCTTTCTTT.

The V gene is TRBV7-2, the J gene TRBJ1-3; unclear D gene. The CDR3 spans 16 residues. Germline-derived CDR1 and CDR2 are SGHTA and FQGNSA. V lost 1 base and J 0 bases, leaving 10 bases between the germline ends. CDR3 sequence reads: CASSLVGTNSGNTIYF. As DNA, the CDR3 is TGTGCCAGCAGCTTAGTCGGAACTAACTCTGGAAACACCATATATTTT.

This clone has a single count. The V gene is TRBV6-5, the J gene TRBJ2-4; 7 bases agree with TRBD1. Trimming cost V 6 bases and J 4 bases; bases outside gene matches: 9. Germline values: CDR1 MNHEY, CDR2 SVGAGI. CDR3 size: 15 residues. The CDR3 reads CASRGTDQPKNIQYF. Written as DNA, the CDR3 is TGTGCCAGCAGGGGGACAGATCAGCCAAAAAACATTCAGTACTTC.

A few counts support this clone. The rearrangement joins TRBV19 to TRBJ1-6, with a weak D call TRBD1 (6 bases). CDR1 and CDR2 (germline): LNHDA, SQIVND (reference sequence). The V gene lost 4 bases and the J gene lost 7 bases, with 11 bases spanning the gap. This CDR3 region has 14 residues. The CDR3 nucleotides read TGTGCCAGTAGTAACAGGGAGGGGAATTCACCCCTCCACTTT. Protein: CASSNREGNSPLHF.

The chain combines TRBV30 with TRBJ2-7, with TRBD1 matching over 9 bases. Trimming removed 4 bases from V and 6 bases from J; junction bases left unmatched: 4. Germline lookup yields CDR1 GTSNPN and CDR2 SVGIG (reference sequence). The CDR3 covers 12 residues. The CDR3 DNA follows: TGTGCCTGGAATCGGGGACAGGGCGAGCAGTACTTC. Its protein is CAWNRGQGEQYF.

The rearrangement joins TRBV12-5 to TRBJ1-1; 8 bases fit TRBD1. J gave up 5 bases and V 3 bases, and 8 bases lay outside the gene matches. The CDR3 covers 15 residues. Germline CDR1 reads LGHNT; CDR2 reads FRNRAP. This chain's CDR3 is CASGFFTQGGTEAFF. The CDR3, as DNA: TGTGCTAGTGGTTTTTTCACACAGGGGGGAACTGAAGCTTTCTTT.

This clone was picked up a small number of times. The chain carries TRBV6-6 and TRBJ2-5, with unresolved D. The J call may be mistaken, given a closer DNA end match to TRBJ2-7. Germline V gives CDR1 MNHNY, CDR2 SVGAGI (reference sequence). The CDR3 length is 13 residues. CDR3 DNA sequence: TGTGCCAGCACCCTAATACCATCCCACGAGCAGTACTTC. This sequence encodes CASTLIPSHEQYF.

The chain has TRBV4-3 and TRBJ2-3; 10 bases map to TRBD2. The CDR3 loop spans 16 amino acids. The V and J ends lost 5 bases and 5 bases, in that order; junction bases with no gene match: 10. Germline V lookup: CDR1 LGHNA, CDR2 YSLEER. The CDR3 protein is CASSYGLAGVGDTQYF. CDR3 DNA sequence: TGCGCCAGCAGCTACGGTCTAGCGGGGGTGGGAGATACGCAGTATTTT.

Here the CDR3 reads CASSPRLQGTPSYEQYF. The CDR3 nucleotides are TGTGCCAGCTCACCACGATTACAGGGGACTCCCTCCTACGAGCAGTACTTC. The chain is built from TRBV18 and TRBJ2-7; the D gene is possibly TRBD1 (7 bases). Germline values: CDR1 KGHSH, CDR2 LQKENI. CDR3 size: 17 residues. V lost 1 base, J lost 0 bases, and 16 bases lay in between.